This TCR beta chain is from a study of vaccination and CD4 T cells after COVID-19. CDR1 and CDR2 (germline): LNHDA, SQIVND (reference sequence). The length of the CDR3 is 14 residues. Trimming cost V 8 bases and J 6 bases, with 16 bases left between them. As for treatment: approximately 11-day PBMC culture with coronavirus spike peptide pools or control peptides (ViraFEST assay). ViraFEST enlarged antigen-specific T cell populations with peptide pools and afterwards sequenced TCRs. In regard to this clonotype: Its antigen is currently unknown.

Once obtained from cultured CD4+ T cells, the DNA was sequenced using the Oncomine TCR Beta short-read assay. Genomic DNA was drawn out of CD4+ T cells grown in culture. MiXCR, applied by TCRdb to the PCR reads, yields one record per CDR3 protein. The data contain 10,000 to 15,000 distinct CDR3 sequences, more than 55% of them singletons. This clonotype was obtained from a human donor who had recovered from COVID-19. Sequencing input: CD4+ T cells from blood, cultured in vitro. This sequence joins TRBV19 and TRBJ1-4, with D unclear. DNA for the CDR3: TGTGCCAGTTGTTCCGAAGCAACGGATGAAAAACTGTTTTTT. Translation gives CASCSEATDEKLFF.